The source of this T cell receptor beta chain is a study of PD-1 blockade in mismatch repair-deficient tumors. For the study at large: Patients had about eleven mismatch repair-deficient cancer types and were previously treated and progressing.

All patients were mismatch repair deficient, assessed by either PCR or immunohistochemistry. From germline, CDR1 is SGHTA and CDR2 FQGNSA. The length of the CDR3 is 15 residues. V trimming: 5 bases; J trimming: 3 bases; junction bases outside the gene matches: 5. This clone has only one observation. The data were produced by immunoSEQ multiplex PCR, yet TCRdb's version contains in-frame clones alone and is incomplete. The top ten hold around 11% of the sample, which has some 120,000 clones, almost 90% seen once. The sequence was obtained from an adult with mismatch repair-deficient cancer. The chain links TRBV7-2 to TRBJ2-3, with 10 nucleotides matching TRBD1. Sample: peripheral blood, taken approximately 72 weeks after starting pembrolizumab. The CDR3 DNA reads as TGTGCCAGCAGCCGACGGGACAGGGGTACAGATACGCAGTATTTT. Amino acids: CASSRRDRGTDTQYF.